This T cell receptor (beta chain) comes out of a study of blood T cell repertoires in COVID-19 (dated by TCRdb to about 2020). About the study as a whole: Samples from collaborators originated in the United States, Italy and Spain and spanned both the acute and convalescent phases of COVID-19. The prospective study material was composed of cDNA or gDNA derived from T cells, B-cell-depleted T cells, or PBMCs. Subjects who had been exposed to COVID-19, were actively infected with it, or had recovered from it provided the deeply sampled blood TCRbeta repertoires that made up the dataset. The repertoires were released in a freely available public database meant as a resource for research on the immune response to SARS-CoV-2. Samples were obtained from the ongoing ImmuneRACE study (first 160 participants) and from over a thousand subjects provided by 6 global collaborators. The sample metadata nearly always contained a de-identified subject ID, COVID-19 status, age in years and sex. Where HLA class I and class II types were available, the types were taken from metadata supplied by the sample provider, not from assay-based typing. The paper as a whole reports these results and caveats: How much clinical and demographic metadata was included differed by source and by participant, and the metadata was provided uncurated.

The immunoSEQ Assay, a bias-controlled multiplex PCR, was used to amplify TCRbeta CDR3 regions from genomic DNA. From the authors' description of their analysis: Within the assay, amplification of reference gene primers was used to estimate how many nucleated cells each sample contained. To quantify the absolute abundance of each unique TCRbeta CDR3 rearrangement, sequence reads were collapsed and filtered. For each sample, productive Simpson clonality was calculated as the square root of Simpson's diversity index across productive rearrangements. TCRdb mirrors the immuneACCESS table, restricted to in-frame sequences. Some clones are absent from its copies; in checked studies, under half trace to an unresolved V gene, and the reason for the others is unknown. That table is the source of V, J and clone size, and D and trimming were worked out from the DNA. For this sample there are 250,000 to 350,000 clones; about 90% appear just once. The ten largest account for around 2.1% of the sample.

Including the terminal cysteine and phenylalanine, the CDR3 comprises 12 residues. CDR3 DNA only is kept here, 36 bases in frame from base 1. The germline V gene yields SQVTM for CDR1 and ANQGSEA for CDR2. The junction shows trimming of 7 bases on V and 6 bases on J, and the gene matches do not reach 8 bases of it. Samples from volunteer blood donors who had recovered from COVID-19 were contributed by a second Seattle source. The collaborating institutions used their own protocols to collect whole blood in K2EDTA tubes. For TCRbeta analysis, collaborators shipped samples in one of three forms: frozen whole blood, isolated PBMCs, or DNA extracted from either of those sample types. This clone was detected once. Its specific antigen is unknown. No much larger clone exists at a distance of one base, and base qualities are not known.

Sequenced: peripheral blood. The receptor was derived from a young woman who had recovered from COVID-19. The chain was built from TRBV29-1 and TRBJ1-2; TRBD1 matches 7 bases in the middle. The DNA sequence is given as TGCAGCGGTTGGGACAGCCTTGATGGCTACACCTTC. Its coded protein is CSGWDSLDGYTF. Reference TRBV29-1 and TRBJ1-2 proteins supply the regions before and after the CDR3; the full variable domain is: SAVISQKPSRDICQRGTSLTIQCQVDSQVTMMFWYRQQPGQSLTLIATANQGSEATYESGFVIDKFPISRPNLTFSTLTVSNMSPEDSSIYLCSGWDSLDGYTFGSGTRLTVV.